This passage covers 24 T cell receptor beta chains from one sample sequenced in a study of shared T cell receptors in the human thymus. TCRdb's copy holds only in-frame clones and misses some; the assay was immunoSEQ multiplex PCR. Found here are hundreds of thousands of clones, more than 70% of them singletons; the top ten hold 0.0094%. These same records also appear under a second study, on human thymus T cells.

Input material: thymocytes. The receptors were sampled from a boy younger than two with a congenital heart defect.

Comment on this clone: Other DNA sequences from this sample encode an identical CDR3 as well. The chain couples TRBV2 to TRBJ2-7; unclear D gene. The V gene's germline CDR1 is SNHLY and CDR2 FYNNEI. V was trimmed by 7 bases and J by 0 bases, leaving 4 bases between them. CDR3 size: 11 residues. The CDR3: CASTVSYEQYF. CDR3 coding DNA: TGTGCCAGCACTGTCTCCTACGAGCAGTACTTC.

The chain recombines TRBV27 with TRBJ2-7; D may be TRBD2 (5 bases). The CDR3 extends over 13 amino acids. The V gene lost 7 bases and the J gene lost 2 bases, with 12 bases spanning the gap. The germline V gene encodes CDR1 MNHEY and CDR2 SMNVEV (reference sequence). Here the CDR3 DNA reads TGTGCCAGCAAGGTTCCGGGAACCTACGAGCAGTACTTC. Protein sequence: CASKVPGTYEQYF.

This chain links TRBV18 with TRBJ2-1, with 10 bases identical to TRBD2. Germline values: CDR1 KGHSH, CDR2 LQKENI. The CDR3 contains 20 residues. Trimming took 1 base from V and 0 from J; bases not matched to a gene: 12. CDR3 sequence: CASSPLIPKAGGPSYNEQFF. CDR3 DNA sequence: TGTGCCAGCTCACCACTAATCCCGAAAGCGGGAGGGCCCTCCTACAATGAGCAGTTCTTC.

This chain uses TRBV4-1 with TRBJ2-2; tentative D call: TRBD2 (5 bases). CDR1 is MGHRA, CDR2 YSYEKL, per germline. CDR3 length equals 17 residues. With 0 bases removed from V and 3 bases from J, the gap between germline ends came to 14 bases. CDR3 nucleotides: TGCGCCAGCAGCCAAGATTTGAGGGAGCCCGACACCGGGGAGCTGTTTTTT. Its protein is CASSQDLREPDTGELFF.

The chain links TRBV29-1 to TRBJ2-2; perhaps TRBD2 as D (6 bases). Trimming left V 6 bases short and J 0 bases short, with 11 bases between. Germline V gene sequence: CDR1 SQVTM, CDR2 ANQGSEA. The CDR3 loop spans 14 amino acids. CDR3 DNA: TGCAGCGTGGCCGGGAGAACGAACACCGGGGAGCTGTTTTTT. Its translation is CSVAGRTNTGELFF.

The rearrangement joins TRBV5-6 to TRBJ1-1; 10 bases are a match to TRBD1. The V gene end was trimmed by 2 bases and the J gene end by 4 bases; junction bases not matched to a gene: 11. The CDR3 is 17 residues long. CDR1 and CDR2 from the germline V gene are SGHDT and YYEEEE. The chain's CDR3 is CASSFLRQGARGTEAFF. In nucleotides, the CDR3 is TGTGCCAGCAGCTTTTTGCGACAGGGGGCGCGGGGCACTGAAGCTTTCTTT.

The CDR3 is CASSQTNSGGEYF. For the CDR3, the DNA is TGCGCCAGCAGCCAAACTAATAGCGGGGGGGAGTACTTC. The chain links TRBV4-3 to TRBJ2-7; 11 nucleotides line up with TRBD2. CDR1 is LGHNA, CDR2 YSLEER, per germline. The CDR3 runs 13 residues. With 2 bases clipped from V and 11 bases from J, the junction kept 5 bases outside the gene matches.

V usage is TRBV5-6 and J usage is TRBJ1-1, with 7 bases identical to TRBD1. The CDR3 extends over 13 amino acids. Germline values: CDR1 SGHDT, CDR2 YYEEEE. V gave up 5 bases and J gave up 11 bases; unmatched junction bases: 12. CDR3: CASSSDRSSEAFF. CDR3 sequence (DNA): TGTGCCAGCAGTTCGGACAGGTCGAGTGAGGCTTTCTTT.

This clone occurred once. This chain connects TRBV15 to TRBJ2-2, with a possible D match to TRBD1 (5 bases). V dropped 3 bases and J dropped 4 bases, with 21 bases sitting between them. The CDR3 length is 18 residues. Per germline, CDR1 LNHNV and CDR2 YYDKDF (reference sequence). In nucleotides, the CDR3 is TGTGCCACCAGCAGCCACCACGACAAGGGGCCCGCCACCGGGGAGCTGTTTTTT. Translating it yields CATSSHHDKGPATGELFF.

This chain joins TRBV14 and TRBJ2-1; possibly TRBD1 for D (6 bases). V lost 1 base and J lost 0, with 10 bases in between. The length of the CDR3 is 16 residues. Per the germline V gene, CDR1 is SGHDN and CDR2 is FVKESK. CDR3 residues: CASSQGGPRSYNEQFF. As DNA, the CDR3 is TGTGCCAGCAGCCAAGGGGGGCCTCGCTCCTACAATGAGCAGTTCTTC.

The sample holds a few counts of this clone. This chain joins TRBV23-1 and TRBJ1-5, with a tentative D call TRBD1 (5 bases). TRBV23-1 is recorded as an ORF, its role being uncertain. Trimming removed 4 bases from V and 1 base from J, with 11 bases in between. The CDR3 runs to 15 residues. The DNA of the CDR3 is TGCGCCAGCAGTCTGTGGACAAGAAGCAATCAGCCCCAGCATTTT. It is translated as CASSLWTRSNQPQHF.

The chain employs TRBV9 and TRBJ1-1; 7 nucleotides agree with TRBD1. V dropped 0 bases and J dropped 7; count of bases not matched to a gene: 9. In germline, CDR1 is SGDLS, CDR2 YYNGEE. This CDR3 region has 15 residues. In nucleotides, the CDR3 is TGTGCCAGCAGCGTAGGAGACAGGGCGAAGGTTGAAGCTTTCTTT. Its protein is CASSVGDRAKVEAFF.

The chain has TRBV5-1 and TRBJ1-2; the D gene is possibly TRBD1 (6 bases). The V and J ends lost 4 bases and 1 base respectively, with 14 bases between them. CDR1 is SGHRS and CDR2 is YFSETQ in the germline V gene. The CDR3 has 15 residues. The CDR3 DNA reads TGCGCCAGCAGCCTCCGTGGGGACAATAACTATGGCTACACCTTC. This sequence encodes CASSLRGDNNYGYTF.

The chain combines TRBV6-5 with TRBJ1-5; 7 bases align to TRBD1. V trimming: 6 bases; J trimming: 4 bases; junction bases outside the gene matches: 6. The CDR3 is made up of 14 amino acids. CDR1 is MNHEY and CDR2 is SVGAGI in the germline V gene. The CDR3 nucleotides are TGTGCCAGCAGCCCGGGACAGAAAAATCAGCCCCAGCATTTT. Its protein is CASSPGQKNQPQHF.

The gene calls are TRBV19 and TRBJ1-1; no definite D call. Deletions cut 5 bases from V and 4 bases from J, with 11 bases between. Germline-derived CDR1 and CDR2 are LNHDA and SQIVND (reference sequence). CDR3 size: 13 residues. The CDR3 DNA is TGTGCCAGTAGTCTGAGGGTAGCCACTGAAGCTTTCTTT. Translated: CASSLRVATEAFF.

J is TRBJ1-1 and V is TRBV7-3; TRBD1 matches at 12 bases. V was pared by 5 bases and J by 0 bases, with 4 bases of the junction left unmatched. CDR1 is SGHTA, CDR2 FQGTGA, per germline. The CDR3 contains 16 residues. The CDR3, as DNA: TGTGCCAGCAGCGCAAGGGACAGGGGGCTGAACACTGAAGCTTTCTTT. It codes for CASSARDRGLNTEAFF.

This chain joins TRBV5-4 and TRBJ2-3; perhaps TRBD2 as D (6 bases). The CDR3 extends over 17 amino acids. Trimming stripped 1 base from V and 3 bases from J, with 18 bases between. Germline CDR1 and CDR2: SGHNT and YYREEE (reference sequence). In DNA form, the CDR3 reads TGTGCCAGCAGCTTGCGGGCCTTCACACGGGGGACAGATACGCAGTATTTT. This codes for CASSLRAFTRGTDTQYF.

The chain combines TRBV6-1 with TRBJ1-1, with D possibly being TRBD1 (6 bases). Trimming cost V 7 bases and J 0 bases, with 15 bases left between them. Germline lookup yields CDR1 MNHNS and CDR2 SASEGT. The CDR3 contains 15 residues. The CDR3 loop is CASTAGARVNTEAFF. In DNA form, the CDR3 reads TGTGCCAGCACCGCAGGGGCCAGGGTGAACACTGAAGCTTTCTTT.

CDR3 DNA: TGTGCCAGCAGCTGGACAGGGGGCACTGAAGCTTTCTTT. This translates into CASSWTGGTEAFF. The V and J genes are TRBV5-5 and TRBJ1-1, with TRBD1 matching 10 bases. The CDR3 totals 13 residues. Germline CDR1 is SGHKS and CDR2 is YYEKEE (reference sequence). After removal of 3 bases from V and 4 bases from J, the junction contained 0 bases not matched to a gene.

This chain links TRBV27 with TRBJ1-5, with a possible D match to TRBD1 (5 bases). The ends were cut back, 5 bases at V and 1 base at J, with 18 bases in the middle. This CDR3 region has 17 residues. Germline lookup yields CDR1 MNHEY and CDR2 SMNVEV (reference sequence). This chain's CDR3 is CASSPSSKGNSNQPQHF. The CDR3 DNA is TGTGCCAGCAGTCCCTCTTCAAAGGGGAACAGCAATCAGCCCCAGCATTTT.

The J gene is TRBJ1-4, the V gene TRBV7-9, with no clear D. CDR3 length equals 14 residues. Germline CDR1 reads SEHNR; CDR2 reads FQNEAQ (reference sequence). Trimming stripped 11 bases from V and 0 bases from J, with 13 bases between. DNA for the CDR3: TGTGCCGCTACCCGGAGGGCAACTAATGAAAAACTGTTTTTT. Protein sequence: CAATRRATNEKLFF.

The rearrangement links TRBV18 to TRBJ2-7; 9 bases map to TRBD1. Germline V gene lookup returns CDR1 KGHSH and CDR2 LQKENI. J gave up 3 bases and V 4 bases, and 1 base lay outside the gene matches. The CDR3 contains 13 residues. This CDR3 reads CASSRDRVYEQYF. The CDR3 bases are TGTGCCAGCTCACGGGACAGGGTCTACGAGCAGTACTTC.

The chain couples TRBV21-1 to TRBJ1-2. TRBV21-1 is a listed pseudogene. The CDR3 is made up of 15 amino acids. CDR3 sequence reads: CASSKDYTLKDGYTF. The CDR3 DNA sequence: TGTGCCAGCAGCAAAGACTACACCCTTAAGGATGGCTACACCTTC.

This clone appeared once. The CDR3 DNA is TGCGCCAGCAGCGCCGGACAGGGAGGCGGCTACACCTTC. Protein sequence: CASSAGQGGGYTF. The chain couples TRBV5-1 to TRBJ1-2; 8 nucleotides line up with TRBD1. With 4 bases clipped from V and 8 bases from J, the junction kept 7 bases outside the gene matches. Germline CDR1 is SGHRS and CDR2 is YFSETQ. This CDR3 contains 13 residues.